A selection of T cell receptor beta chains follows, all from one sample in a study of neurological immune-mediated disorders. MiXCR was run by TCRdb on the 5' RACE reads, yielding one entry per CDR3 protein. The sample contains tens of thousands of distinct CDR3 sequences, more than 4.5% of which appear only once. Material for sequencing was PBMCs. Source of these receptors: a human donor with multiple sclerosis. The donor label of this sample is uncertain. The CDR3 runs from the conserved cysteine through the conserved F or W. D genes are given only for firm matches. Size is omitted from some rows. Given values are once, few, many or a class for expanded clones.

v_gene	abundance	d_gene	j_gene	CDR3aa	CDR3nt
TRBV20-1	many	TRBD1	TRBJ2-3	CSATSGTGVPDTQYF	TGCAGTGCTACCTCGGGGACAGGGGTACCAGATACGCAGTATTTT
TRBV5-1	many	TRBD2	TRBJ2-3	CASSLRTSRDTQYF	TGCGCCAGCAGCCTTCGGACTAGCAGAGATACGCAGTATTTT
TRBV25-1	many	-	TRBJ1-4	CASTNLGGPNEKLFF	TGTGCCAGCACCAACCTGGGGGGACCGAATGAAAAACTGTTTTTT
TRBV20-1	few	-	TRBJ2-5	CSARLGWEKETQYF	TGCAGTGCTAGATTGGGCTGGGAAAAAGAGACCCAGTACTTC
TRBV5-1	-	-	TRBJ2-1	CASRMRQVGGEKIF	TGCGCCAGCAGGATGAGACAGGTGGGGGGTGAGAAGATCTTC
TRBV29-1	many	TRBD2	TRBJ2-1	CSVQLAGGAREQFF	TGCAGCGTCCAGCTAGCGGGGGGCGCCCGGGAGCAGTTCTTC
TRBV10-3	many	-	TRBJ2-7	CAISRDSFAYEQYF	TGTGCCATCAGCCGGGACTCCTTTGCCTACGAGCAGTACTTC
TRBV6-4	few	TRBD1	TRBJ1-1	CASSDWNRGAKTEAFF	TGTGCCAGCAGTGACTGGAACAGGGGGGCGAAAACTGAAGCTTTCTTT
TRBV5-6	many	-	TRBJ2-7	CASSSSRRGSDEQYF	TGTGCCAGCAGCTCAAGCCGCAGGGGATCTGACGAGCAGTACTTC
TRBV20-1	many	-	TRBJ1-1	CSASGWGQRSTEAFF	TGCAGTGCTAGTGGGTGGGGGCAACGTAGCACTGAAGCTTTCTTT
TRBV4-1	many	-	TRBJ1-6	CASSLRGGQGDSPLHF	TGCGCCAGCAGTCTCCGGGGTGGGCAAGGAGATTCACCCCTCCACTTT
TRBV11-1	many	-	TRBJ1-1	CASSSLIRGNTEAFF	TGTGCCAGCAGCTCCTTGATACGTGGGAACACTGAAGCTTTCTTT
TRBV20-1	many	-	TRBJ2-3	CSARDNSGQDTQYF	TGCAGTGCTAGAGATAATTCTGGGCAGGATACGCAGTATTTT
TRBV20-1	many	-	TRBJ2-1	CSARSVLGADEQFF	TGCAGTGCTAGGTCCGTACTAGGTGCCGATGAGCAGTTCTTC
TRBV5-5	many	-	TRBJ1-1	CASSLENGYTEAFF	TGTGCCAGCAGCTTGGAAAACGGGTACACTGAAGCTTTCTTT
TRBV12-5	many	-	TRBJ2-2	CASVLQYTGELFF	TGTGCTAGTGTTCTACAGTACACCGGGGAGCTGTTTTTT
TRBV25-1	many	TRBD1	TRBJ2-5	CASSDNRGLETQYF	TGTGCCAGCAGTGACAACAGGGGGCTGGAGACCCAGTACTTC
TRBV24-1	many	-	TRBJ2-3	CATSDRSGTSTDTQYF	TGTGCCACCAGTGATCGTTCCGGGACTAGCACAGATACGCAGTATTTT
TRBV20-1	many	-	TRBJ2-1	CSARVPSAVLYNEQFF	TGCAGTGCTAGAGTCCCCAGCGCCGTACTGTACAATGAGCAGTTCTTC
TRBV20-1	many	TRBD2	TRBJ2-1	CSARLAGGQDEQFF	TGCAGTGCTAGACTAGCGGGGGGCCAAGATGAGCAGTTCTTC
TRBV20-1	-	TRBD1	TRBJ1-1	CSARDLQGARVEAFF	TGCAGTGCTAGAGATCTACAGGGGGCAAGGGTTGAAGCTTTCTTT
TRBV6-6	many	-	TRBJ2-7	CASRLDSQWEQYF	TGTGCCAGCAGACTGGACAGCCAGTGGGAGCAGTACTTC
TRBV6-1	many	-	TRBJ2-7	CASTIKGGFYEQYF	TGTGCCAGCACCATAAAGGGGGGCTTCTACGAGCAGTACTTC
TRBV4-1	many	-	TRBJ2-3	CASSQELGYTQYF	TGCGCCAGCAGCCAAGAACTCGGGTATACGCAGTATTTT
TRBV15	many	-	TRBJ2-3	CATSRGQLSTDTQYF	TGTGCCACCAGCAGAGGCCAACTCTCCACAGATACGCAGTATTTT
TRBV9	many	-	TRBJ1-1	CASSPRSGVPEDTEAFF	TGTGCCAGCAGCCCAAGAAGTGGCGTTCCGGAGGACACTGAAGCTTTCTTT
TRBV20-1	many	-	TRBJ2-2	CSARNGQGGNTGELFF	TGCAGTGCTAGAAACGGGCAGGGGGGGAACACCGGGGAGCTGTTTTTT
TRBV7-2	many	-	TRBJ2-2	CASSFRVNTGELFF	TGTGCCAGCAGCTTTAGGGTGAACACCGGGGAGCTGTTTTTT
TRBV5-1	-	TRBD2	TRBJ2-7	CASSLGLWRGTYEQYF	TGCGCCAGCAGCTTGGGTCTCTGGCGGGGGACCTACGAGCAGTACTTC
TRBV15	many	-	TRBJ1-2	CATSRDGQGIYGYTF	TGTGCCACCAGCAGAGACGGCCAGGGGATCTATGGCTACACCTTC
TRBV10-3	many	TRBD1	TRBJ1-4	CAISESRGQEKLFF	TGTGCCATCAGTGAGTCGAGGGGACAGGAAAAACTGTTTTTT
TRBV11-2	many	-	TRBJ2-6	CASSPPSLSGANVLTF	TGTGCCAGCAGCCCACCTAGTCTCTCTGGGGCCAACGTCCTGACTTTC
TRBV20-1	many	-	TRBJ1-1	CSASVGVQAEAFF	TGCAGTGCTAGCGTCGGGGTTCAGGCTGAAGCTTTCTTT
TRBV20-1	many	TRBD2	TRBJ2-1	CSAPQRGGFSYNEQFF	TGCAGTGCTCCTCAGCGGGGGGGATTCTCCTACAATGAGCAGTTCTTC
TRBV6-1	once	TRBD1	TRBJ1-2	CASRTDRPNTF	TGTGCCAGCAGGACGGACAGGCCAAACACCTTC
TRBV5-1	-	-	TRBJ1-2	CASSLVAGQSYGYTF	TGCGCCAGCAGCTTGGTCGCAGGTCAGAGTTATGGCTACACCTTC
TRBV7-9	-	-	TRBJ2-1	CASTDTISYNEQFF	TGTGCCAGCACCGACACCATATCCTACAATGAGCAGTTCTTC
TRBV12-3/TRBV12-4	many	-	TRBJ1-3	CAAQTGNTIYF	TGTGCCGCCCAGACTGGAAACACCATATATTTT
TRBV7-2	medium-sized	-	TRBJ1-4	CASSPGDPEKLFF	TGTGCCAGCAGCCCCGGAGACCCTGAAAAACTGTTTTTT
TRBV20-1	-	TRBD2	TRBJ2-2	CSARVAGNTGELFF	TGCAGTGCTAGGGTAGCGGGGAACACCGGGGAGCTGTTTTTT
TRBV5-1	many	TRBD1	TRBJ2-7	CASSLYWDRELEQYF	TGCGCCAGCAGCTTGTATTGGGACAGGGAGCTCGAGCAGTACTTC
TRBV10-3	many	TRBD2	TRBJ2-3	CAISEASGNTDTQYF	TGTGCCATCAGTGAAGCTAGCGGAAACACAGATACGCAGTATTTT
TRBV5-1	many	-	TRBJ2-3	CASSLGRAGRTDTQYF	TGCGCCAGCAGCTTAGGACGGGCGGGCCGCACAGATACGCAGTATTTT
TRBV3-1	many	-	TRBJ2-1	CASSPGRGTYNEQFF	TGTGCCAGCAGCCCCGGGCGGGGCACCTACAATGAGCAGTTCTTC
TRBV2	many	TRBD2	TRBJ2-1	CASRSFGGGPRHEQFF	TGTGCCAGCAGATCCTTCGGCGGGGGGCCGAGGCATGAGCAGTTCTTC